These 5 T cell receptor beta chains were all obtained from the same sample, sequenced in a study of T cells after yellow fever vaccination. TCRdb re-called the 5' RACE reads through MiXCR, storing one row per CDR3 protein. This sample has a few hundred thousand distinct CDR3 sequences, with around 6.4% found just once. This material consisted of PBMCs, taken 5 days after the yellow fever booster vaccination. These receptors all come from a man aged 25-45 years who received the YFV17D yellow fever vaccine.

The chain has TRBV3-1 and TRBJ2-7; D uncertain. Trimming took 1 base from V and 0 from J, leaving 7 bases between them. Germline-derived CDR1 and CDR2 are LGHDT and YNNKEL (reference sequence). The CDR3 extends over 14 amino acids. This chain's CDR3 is CASSQVPTSYEQYF. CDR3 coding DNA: TGTGCCAGCAGCCAAGTCCCAACCTCCTACGAGCAGTACTTC.

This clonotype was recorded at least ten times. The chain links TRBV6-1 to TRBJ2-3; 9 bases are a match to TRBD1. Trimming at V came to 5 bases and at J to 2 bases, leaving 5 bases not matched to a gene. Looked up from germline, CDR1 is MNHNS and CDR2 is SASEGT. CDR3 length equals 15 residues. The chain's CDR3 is CASSKDRGPTDTQYF. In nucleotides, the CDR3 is TGTGCCAGCAGTAAGGACAGGGGCCCCACAGATACGCAGTATTTT.

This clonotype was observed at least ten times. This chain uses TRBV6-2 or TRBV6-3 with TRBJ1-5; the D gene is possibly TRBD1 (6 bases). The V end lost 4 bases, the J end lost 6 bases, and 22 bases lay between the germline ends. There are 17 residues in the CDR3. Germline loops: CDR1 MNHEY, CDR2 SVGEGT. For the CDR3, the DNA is TGTGCCAGCAGTTCAGTCTTACAGGGCGGCGTGAGTCAGCCCCAGCATTTT. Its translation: CASSSVLQGGVSQPQHF.

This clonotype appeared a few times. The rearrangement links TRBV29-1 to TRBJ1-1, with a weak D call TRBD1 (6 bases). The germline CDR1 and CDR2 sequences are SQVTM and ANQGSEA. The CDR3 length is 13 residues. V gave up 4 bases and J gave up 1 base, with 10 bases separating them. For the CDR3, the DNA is TGCAGCGTTGGTGGGACACGGAACACTGAAGCTTTCTTT. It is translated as CSVGGTRNTEAFF.

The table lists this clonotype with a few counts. The CDR3 region is CASSPWTLGETQYF. CDR3 nucleotide sequence: TGTGCCAGCAGCCCATGGACCCTAGGCGAGACCCAGTACTTC. V and J are TRBV5-4 and TRBJ2-5; no definite D call. Trimming took off 4 bases at V and 5 bases at J, with 15 bases between the two ends. CDR3 length: 14 amino acids. Germline loops: CDR1 SGHNT, CDR2 YYREEE (reference sequence).